The rows below give T cell receptor beta chains drawn from one sample of a study of blood T cell repertoires in COVID-19. Using immunoSEQ multiplex PCR, the repertoire was profiled, and TCRdb retains in-frame clones only, with some absent. Altogether 200,000 to 300,000 clones are present, 70% to 90% being singletons, with the ten largest covering approximately 2.2%. Sequenced material: peripheral blood. These receptors originate from a woman aged 45-59 years with acute or convalescent COVID-19. Both conserved end residues are part of each CDR3. The order of the fields is V gene, J gene, D gene, CDR3 protein, CDR3 DNA. A D gene is named only where the DNA matches it firmly.

V gene: TRBV19; J gene: TRBJ1-4; D gene: -; CDR3 protein: CASSKQATNEKLFF; CDR3 DNA: TGTGCCAGTAGTAAACAGGCAACTAATGAAAAACTGTTTTTT
V gene: TRBV20-1; J gene: TRBJ2-1; D gene: TRBD2; CDR3 protein: CSASRGRALSSYNEQFF; CDR3 DNA: TGCAGTGCTAGTCGCGGGAGGGCCCTGAGCTCCTACAATGAGCAGTTCTTC
V gene: TRBV28; J gene: TRBJ2-1; D gene: TRBD1; CDR3 protein: CASSITRTGGHEQFF; CDR3 DNA: TGTGCCAGCAGTATAACCCGGACAGGGGGCCATGAGCAGTTCTTC
V gene: TRBV7-8; J gene: TRBJ1-6; D gene: -; CDR3 protein: CASSLDPGPYNSPLHF; CDR3 DNA: TGTGCCAGCAGCTTAGACCCAGGGCCCTATAATTCACCCCTCCACTTT
V gene: TRBV19; J gene: TRBJ1-2; D gene: TRBD1; CDR3 protein: CASTEGADGYTF; CDR3 DNA: TGTGCCAGTACTGAGGGGGCGGACGGCTACACCTTC
V gene: TRBV30; J gene: TRBJ1-4; D gene: TRBD1; CDR3 protein: CAWSDGTGGSKLFF; CDR3 DNA: TGTGCCTGGAGTGACGGGACAGGGGGGAGCAAACTGTTTTTT
V gene: TRBV28; J gene: TRBJ1-1; D gene: -; CDR3 protein: CASSGRGGSDTEAFF; CDR3 DNA: TGTGCCAGCAGTGGGAGGGGGGGATCAGACACTGAAGCTTTCTTT
V gene: TRBV27; J gene: TRBJ2-1; D gene: -; CDR3 protein: CASNTGYNEQFF; CDR3 DNA: TGTGCCAGCAATACGGGATACAATGAGCAGTTCTTC
V gene: TRBV28; J gene: TRBJ2-3; D gene: TRBD2; CDR3 protein: CASNSGSIMYTQYF; CDR3 DNA: TGTGCCAGCAATAGCGGGAGTATCATGTATACGCAGTATTTT
V gene: TRBV12-3/TRBV12-4; J gene: TRBJ2-7; D gene: TRBD2; CDR3 protein: CASVGRDEQYF; CDR3 DNA: TGTGCCAGCGTCGGGAGGGACGAGCAGTACTTC